This T cell receptor (beta chain) was found in a study of blood T cell repertoires in COVID-19. At the level of the study: Whether acute or convalescent, the COVID-19 samples came from the United States, Italy and Spain. Nucleic acid was either cDNA or gDNA, and it came from T cells, B-cell-depleted T cells, or PBMCs.

CDR3 length equals 14 residues. In the study's own analysis: From reference gene primer amplification, estimates of nucleated cell counts were derived. Measured with immunoSEQ multiplex PCR; TCRdb has only the in-frame clones, and not every one. That table furnishes V, J and clone size, whereas the DNA furnished D and trimming. The table lists 80,000 to 100,000 clones, less than 90% of them singletons. The sequence was collected from a woman older than 75 with acute or convalescent COVID-19. The chain recombines TRBV21-1 with TRBJ1-2; the table names TRBD1, a call not compared with the DNA. TRBV21-1 is labeled a pseudogene. The material sequenced was peripheral blood. This CDR3 reads CASSKGQSFYGYTF. CDR3 bases: TGTGCCAGCAGCAAGGGACAGTCGTTCTATGGCTACACCTTC.